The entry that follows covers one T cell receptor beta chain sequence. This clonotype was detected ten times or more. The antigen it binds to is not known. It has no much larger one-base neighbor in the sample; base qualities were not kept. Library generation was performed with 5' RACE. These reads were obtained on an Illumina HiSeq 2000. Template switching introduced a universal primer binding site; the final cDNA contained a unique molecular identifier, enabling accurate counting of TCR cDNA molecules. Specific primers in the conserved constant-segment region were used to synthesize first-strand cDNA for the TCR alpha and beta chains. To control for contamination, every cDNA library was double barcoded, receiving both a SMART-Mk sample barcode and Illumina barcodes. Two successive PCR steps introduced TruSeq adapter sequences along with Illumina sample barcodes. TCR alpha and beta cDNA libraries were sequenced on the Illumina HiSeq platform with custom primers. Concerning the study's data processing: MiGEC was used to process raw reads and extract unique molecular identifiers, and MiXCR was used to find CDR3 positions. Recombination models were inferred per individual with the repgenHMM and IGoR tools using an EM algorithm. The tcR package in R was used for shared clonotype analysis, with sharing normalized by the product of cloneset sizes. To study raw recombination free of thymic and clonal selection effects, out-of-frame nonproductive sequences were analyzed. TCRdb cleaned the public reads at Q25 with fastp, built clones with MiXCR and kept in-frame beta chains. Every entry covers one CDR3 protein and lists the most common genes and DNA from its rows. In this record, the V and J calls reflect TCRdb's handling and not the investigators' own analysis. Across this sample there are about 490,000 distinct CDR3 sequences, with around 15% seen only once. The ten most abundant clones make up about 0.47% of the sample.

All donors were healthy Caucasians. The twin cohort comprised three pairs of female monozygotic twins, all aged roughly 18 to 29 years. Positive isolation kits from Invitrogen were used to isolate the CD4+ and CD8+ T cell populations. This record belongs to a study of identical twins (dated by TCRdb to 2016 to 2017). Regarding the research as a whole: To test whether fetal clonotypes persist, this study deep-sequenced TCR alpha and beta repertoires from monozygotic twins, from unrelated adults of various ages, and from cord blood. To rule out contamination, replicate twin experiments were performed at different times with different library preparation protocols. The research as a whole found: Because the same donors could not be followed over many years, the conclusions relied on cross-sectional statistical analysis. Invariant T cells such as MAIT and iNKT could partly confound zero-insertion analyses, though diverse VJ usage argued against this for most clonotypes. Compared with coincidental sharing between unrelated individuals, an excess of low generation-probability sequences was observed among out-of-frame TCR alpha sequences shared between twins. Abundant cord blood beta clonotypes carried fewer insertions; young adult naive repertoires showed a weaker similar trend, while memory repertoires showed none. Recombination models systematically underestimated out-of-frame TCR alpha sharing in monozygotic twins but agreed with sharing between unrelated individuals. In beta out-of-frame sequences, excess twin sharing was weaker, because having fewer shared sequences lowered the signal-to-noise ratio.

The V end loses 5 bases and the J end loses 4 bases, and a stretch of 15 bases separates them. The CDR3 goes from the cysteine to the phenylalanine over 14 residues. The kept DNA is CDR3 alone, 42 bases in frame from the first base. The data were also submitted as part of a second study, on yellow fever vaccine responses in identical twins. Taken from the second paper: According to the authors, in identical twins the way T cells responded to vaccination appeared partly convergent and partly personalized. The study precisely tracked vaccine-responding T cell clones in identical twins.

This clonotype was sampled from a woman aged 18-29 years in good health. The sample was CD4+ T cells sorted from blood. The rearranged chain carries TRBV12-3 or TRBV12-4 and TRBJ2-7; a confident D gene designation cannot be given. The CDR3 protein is CASSPNRQAYEQYF. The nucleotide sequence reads TGTGCCAGCAGTCCCAATAGGCAGGCGTACGAGCAGTACTTC.